The 25 T cell receptor beta chains reported below all come from one sample, sequenced in a study of blood T cell repertoires in COVID-19. Sequenced by immunoSEQ multiplex PCR; TCRdb stores in-frame clones only, minus some. This sample has 25,000 to 30,000 clones, with 70% to 90% found just once. The sample taken for sequencing was peripheral blood. These receptors all stem from a human donor in a cohort sampled during active COVID-19.

J is TRBJ2-1 and V is TRBV19; a possible D gene is TRBD2 (6 bases). V lost 5 bases and J lost 4, with 6 bases in between. The length of the CDR3 is 12 residues. Germline CDR1 reads LNHDA; CDR2 reads SQIVND (reference sequence). CDR3 sequence: CASSGGYNEQFF. CDR3 nucleotides: TGTGCCAGTAGTGGGGGGTACAATGAGCAGTTCTTC.

The V call is TRBV28, the J call TRBJ2-3, with D maybe TRBD2 (5 bases). The V gene lost 6 bases and the J gene lost 1 base, with 8 bases spanning the gap. CDR1 is MDHEN, CDR2 SYDVKM, per germline. The CDR3 extends over 13 amino acids. The CDR3 loop reads CASSPGGTDTQYF. The CDR3 DNA sequence: TGTGCCAGCAGCCCCGGGGGCACAGATACGCAGTATTTT.

The chain combines TRBV21-1 with TRBJ1-5; TRBD1, as called in the table, went unchecked against the DNA. TRBV21-1 is an annotated pseudogene. This CDR3 has 17 amino acids. In DNA, the CDR3 is TGTGCCAGCAGCAACCCGGACAGATCAGATAGCAATCAGCCCCAGCATTTT. Its translation is CASSNPDRSDSNQPQHF.

The count of this clone is one. This chain uses TRBV20-1 with TRBJ2-3; D is unclear. CDR3 length equals 14 residues. V lost 3 bases to trimming and J lost 4 bases, with 14 bases between them. Germline V gene lookup returns CDR1 DFQATT and CDR2 SNEGSKA (reference sequence). CDR3 residues: CSASDREVSDTQYF. CDR3 in DNA: TGCAGTGCTAGTGATAGAGAGGTTTCAGATACGCAGTATTTT.

This chain connects TRBV27 to TRBJ2-5; D gene ambiguous. Trimming shortened V by 8 bases and J by 3 bases, and 19 bases separated the two germline ends. CDR1 is MNHEY, CDR2 SMNVEV, per germline (reference sequence). The CDR3 consists of 15 residues. The CDR3 loop is CASPERRACKETQYF. The CDR3 DNA follows: TGTGCCAGCCCAGAGAGGCGCGCCTGTAAAGAGACCCAGTACTTC.

The V call is TRBV30, the J call TRBJ1-2; D is undetermined. Germline CDR1 reads GTSNPN; CDR2 reads SVGIG (reference sequence). V dropped 1 base and J dropped 6 bases, with 12 bases sitting between them. The CDR3 is made up of 13 amino acids. The CDR3 coding sequence is TGTGCCTGGAGTGACCCTGACATTCATGGCTACACCTTC. Encoded protein: CAWSDPDIHGYTF.

The chain carries TRBV5-8 and TRBJ2-7; 10 bases map to TRBD2. The CDR3 covers 15 residues. CDR1 and CDR2 from the germline V gene are SGHTS and YDEGEE. Trimming removed 0 bases from V and 3 bases from J; junction bases left unmatched: 3. For the CDR3, the DNA is TGTGCCAGCAGCTTGGCTCAGCGGGGGGGCTACGAGCAGTACTTC. Translating gives CASSLAQRGGYEQYF.

The chain is built from TRBV3-1 (or the pseudogene TRBV3-2) and TRBJ2-7, with D perhaps matching TRBD1 (5 bases). Trimming stripped 0 bases from V and 0 bases from J, with 9 bases between. Germline V lookup: CDR1 LGHDT, CDR2 YNNKEL (reference sequence). This CDR3 has 15 residues. CDR3 amino acids: CASSQDYRSSYEQYF. The CDR3 DNA sequence: TGTGCCAGCAGCCAAGATTACAGGAGCTCCTACGAGCAGTACTTC.

The chain employs TRBV20-1 and TRBJ2-1, with TRBD2 matching over 7 bases. This CDR3 contains 16 residues. The germline CDR1 and CDR2 sequences are DFQATT and SNEGSKA (reference sequence). Losses at the gene ends were 3 bases for V and 1 base for J; bases not matched to a gene: 9. CDR3 coding DNA: TGCAGTGCTAGTTCGCTAGCGGCAACTTCCTACAATGAGCAGTTCTTC. Translation: CSASSLAATSYNEQFF.

V gene TRBV6-5 combines with J gene TRBJ1-3; 7 nucleotides match TRBD1. The V gene's germline CDR1 is MNHEY and CDR2 SVGAGI. This CDR3 contains 16 residues. Trimming cost V 0 bases and J 2 bases; bases outside gene matches: 4. In nucleotides, the CDR3 is TGTGCCAGCAGTTACTCGAGGGGGCGAGCTGGAAACACCATATATTTT. It encodes CASSYSRGRAGNTIYF.

The genes are TRBV12-1 and TRBJ2-2; TRBD2 is the table's D call, not checked against the DNA. TRBV12-1 is a documented pseudogene. CDR3 length: 14 residues. This chain's CDR3 is CASSPRLVPGELFF. Here the CDR3 DNA reads TGTGCCAGCAGCCCGCGACTAGTCCCCGGGGAGCTGTTTTTT.

This chain links TRBV9 with TRBJ2-3; tentative D call: TRBD2 (6 bases). V lost 0 bases and J lost 4, with 9 bases in between. The CDR3 extends over 14 amino acids. Germline values: CDR1 SGDLS, CDR2 YYNGEE. This CDR3 reads CASSVAGGPDTQYF. Written as DNA, the CDR3 is TGTGCCAGCAGCGTAGCCGGGGGTCCAGATACGCAGTATTTT.

The chain joins TRBV10-3 to TRBJ2-1; 9 positions agree with TRBD1. Germline CDR1 reads ENHRY; CDR2 reads SYGVKD. The CDR3 is made up of 18 amino acids. Trimming at V came to 7 bases and at J to 4 bases, leaving 17 bases not matched to a gene. The CDR3: CAIKGQGERIERYNEQFF. The CDR3 DNA reads TGTGCCATCAAGGGACAGGGAGAGCGTATTGAGAGGTACAATGAGCAGTTCTTC.

This chain connects TRBV5-1 to TRBJ1-1, with 8 bases identical to TRBD1. After removal of 2 bases from V and 1 base from J, the junction contained 4 bases not matched to a gene. Germline-derived CDR1 and CDR2 are SGHRS and YFSETQ. CDR3 size: 15 residues. CDR3 bases: TGCGCCAGCAGCTTAAGGGGGACAGGGAACACTGAAGCTTTCTTT. Encoded protein: CASSLRGTGNTEAFF. The complete variable domain, with remaining parts taken from reference TRBV5-1 and TRBJ1-1, reads KAGVTQTPRYLIKTRGQQVTLSCSPISGHRSVSWYQQTPGQGLQFLFEYFSETQRNKGNFPGRFSGRQFSNSRSEMNVSTLELGDSALYLCASSLRGTGNTEAFFGQGTRLTVV.

This clone was recorded once. The V call is TRBV6-5, the J call TRBJ2-2, with D perhaps TRBD2 (6 bases). From germline, CDR1 is MNHEY and CDR2 SVGAGI. The CDR3 is 14 amino acids. V was pared by 8 bases and J by 7 bases, with 17 bases between. The CDR3 loop is CASSDPPRGGELFF. The CDR3 DNA follows: TGTGCCAGCTCTGACCCTCCGCGGGGCGGGGAGCTGTTTTTT.

The V gene is TRBV6-5, the J gene TRBJ2-7; D not certain. Trimming cost V 2 bases and J 0 bases, with 8 bases left between them. CDR3 length: 14 residues. Germline assignment: CDR1 MNHEY and CDR2 SVGAGI. The CDR3 sequence: CASSYLSNSYEQYF. The CDR3 nucleotides are TGTGCCAGCAGTTACCTTAGTAACTCCTACGAGCAGTACTTC.

The V gene is TRBV6-6, the J gene TRBJ2-1; weak D call: TRBD2 (6 bases). CDR3 length equals 15 residues. Trimming removed 5 bases at V and 9 bases at J, with 20 bases between. Germline CDR1 reads MNHNY; CDR2 reads SVGAGI (reference sequence). The CDR3 spells CASSTMVGGGSEQFF. DNA of the CDR3: TGTGCCAGCAGTACCATGGTGGGAGGCGGGTCTGAGCAGTTCTTC.

This chain joins TRBV19 and TRBJ1-1, with TRBD1 matching 10 bases. The germline CDR1 and CDR2 sequences are LNHDA and SQIVND (reference sequence). The length of the CDR3 is 14 residues. V was clipped by 4 bases and J by 2 bases; unmatched bases: 1. The CDR3 spells CASSRDRGNTEAFF. DNA of the CDR3: TGTGCCAGTAGTAGGGACAGGGGAAACACTGAAGCTTTCTTT.

The chain employs TRBV28 and TRBJ2-1, with 9 nucleotides matching TRBD2. Germline V lookup: CDR1 MDHEN, CDR2 SYDVKM. This CDR3 contains 16 residues. Unmatched junction bases numbered 9, after V lost 2 bases and J lost 7 bases. CDR3 region: CASSLPSGTSRNEQFF. The DNA of the CDR3 is TGTGCCAGCAGTTTACCATCTGGGACTAGCAGAAATGAGCAGTTCTTC.

The rearrangement uses TRBV18 and TRBJ1-6; D remains ambiguous. This CDR3 spans 14 amino acids. The V gene lost 2 bases and the J gene lost 5 bases, with 7 bases spanning the gap. Germline V gene sequence: CDR1 KGHSH, CDR2 LQKENI. The CDR3 spells CASSPGRNNSPLHF. In nucleotides, the CDR3 is TGTGCCAGCTCACCAGGGAGGAATAATTCACCCCTCCACTTT.

The chain carries TRBV13 and TRBJ1-2, with TRBD1 matching 8 bases. This CDR3 contains 14 residues. CDR1 is PRHDT, CDR2 FYEKMQ, per germline (reference sequence). The J segment lost 4 bases and the V segment lost 6 bases, leaving 7 bases of the junction unmatched. In DNA form, the CDR3 reads TGTGCCAGCAGTTCGGACAGGGCTAGCTATGGCTACACCTTC. Encoded protein: CASSSDRASYGYTF.

This chain joins TRBV6-6 and TRBJ2-5; no clear D gene. Per the germline V gene, CDR1 is MNHNY and CDR2 is SVGAGI (reference sequence). The CDR3 is made up of 13 amino acids. Trimming cost V 8 bases and J 5 bases, with 15 bases left between them. The CDR3 here is CASRYGGQETQYF. The CDR3 nucleotides read TGTGCCAGCCGATATGGTGGCCAGGAGACCCAGTACTTC.

The chain carries TRBV7-6 and TRBJ2-7; D is undetermined. CDR3 size: 15 residues. Germline assignment: CDR1 SGHVS and CDR2 FNYEAQ. The V and J ends lost 1 base and 3 bases respectively, with 13 bases between them. The CDR3 DNA is TGTGCCAGCAGCTTAGAGGAGTTTACCAGCTACGAGCAGTACTTC. Encoded protein: CASSLEEFTSYEQYF.

The V and J genes are TRBV6-5 and TRBJ1-2, with D possibly matching TRBD1 (6 bases). Between the trimmed V and J ends, which lost 6 bases and 5 bases, there was a span of 16 bases. Per germline, CDR1 MNHEY and CDR2 SVGAGI. The CDR3 runs 14 residues. For the CDR3, the DNA is TGTGCCAGCAGAGTCGAACAGGGTTGGTATGGCTACACCTTC. Protein: CASRVEQGWYGYTF.

V usage is TRBV9 and J usage is TRBJ2-2; 8 bases are a match to TRBD2. J lost 9 bases, V lost 0 bases, and 10 bases had no gene match. The V gene's germline CDR1 is SGDLS and CDR2 YYNGEE. The CDR3 totals 16 residues. CDR3 nucleotides: TGTGCCAGCAGCGTAGGGGTTAGCGGGGACAACCGGGAGCTGTTTTTT. This sequence encodes CASSVGVSGDNRELFF.